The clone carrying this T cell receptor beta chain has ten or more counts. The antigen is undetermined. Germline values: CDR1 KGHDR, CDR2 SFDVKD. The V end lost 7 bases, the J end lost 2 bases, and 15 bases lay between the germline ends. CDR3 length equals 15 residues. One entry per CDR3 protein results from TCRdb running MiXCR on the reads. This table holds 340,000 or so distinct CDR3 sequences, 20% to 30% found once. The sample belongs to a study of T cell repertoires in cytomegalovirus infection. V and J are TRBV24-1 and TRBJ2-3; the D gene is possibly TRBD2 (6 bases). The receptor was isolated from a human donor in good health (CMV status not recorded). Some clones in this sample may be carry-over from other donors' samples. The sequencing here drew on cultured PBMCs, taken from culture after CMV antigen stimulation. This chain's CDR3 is CATRFSGRPTDTQYF. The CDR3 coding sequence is TGTGCCACCAGGTTTAGCGGAAGACCCACAGATACGCAGTATTTT.